These 14 T cell receptor beta chains were all obtained from the same sample, sequenced in a study of cytomegalovirus exposure and HLA in healthy donors. Use of 60 Vbeta and 13 Jbeta primers characterized the PCR. Libraries were prepared by immunoSEQ multiplex PCR; TCRdb keeps only in-frame clonotypes and omits some of them. The sample records some 140,000 clones, around 77% being singletons. Material for sequencing was PBMCs. The receptor source for this set is a man aged 50-60 years in good health and CMV-seronegative.

This chain's CDR3 is CASLSAGSGANVLTF. The DNA for the CDR3 is TGTGCCAGTCTATCAGCGGGCTCTGGGGCCAACGTCCTGACTTTC. The rearrangement links TRBV19 to TRBJ2-6, with D tentatively TRBD2 (6 bases). This CDR3 is 15 amino acids long. V lost 8 bases and J 0 bases, leaving 11 bases between the germline ends. Looked up from germline, CDR1 is LNHDA and CDR2 is SQIVND (reference sequence).

J is TRBJ2-7 and V is TRBV6-1, with TRBD2 matching over 7 bases. V shed 1 base, J shed 7 bases, and the junction held 22 bases outside the gene matches. Germline loops: CDR1 MNHNS, CDR2 SASEGT. The CDR3 totals 19 residues. CDR3 sequence reads: CASSEVTSGGPPRLLEQYF. The CDR3 region has the DNA TGTGCCAGCAGTGAAGTAACATCGGGAGGACCTCCCCGCCTATTGGAGCAGTACTTC.

V gene TRBV2 combines with J gene TRBJ2-6, with 13 bases aligning to TRBD2. Per the germline V gene, CDR1 is SNHLY and CDR2 is FYNNEI. V lost 3 bases, J lost 2 bases, and 7 bases stayed unmatched. The CDR3 consists of 19 residues. Here the CDR3 reads CASSDGLAGDFAGANVLTF. CDR3 nucleotides: TGTGCCAGCAGTGACGGACTAGCGGGAGACTTCGCTGGGGCCAACGTCCTGACTTTC.

The J gene is TRBJ2-7, the V gene TRBV28; D perhaps matches TRBD1 (5 bases). Germline CDR1 reads MDHEN; CDR2 reads SYDVKM. The CDR3 sequence is 13 residues long. The V end lost 2 bases, the J end lost 2 bases, and 7 bases lay between the germline ends. CDR3 bases: TGTGCCAGCAGTTTAGACAGAACCTACGAGCAGTACTTC. It specifies CASSLDRTYEQYF.

This chain uses TRBV7-9 with TRBJ2-3; TRBD2 aligns across 9 bases. The CDR3 consists of 14 residues. CDR1 is SEHNR, CDR2 FQNEAQ, per germline (reference sequence). This chain's CDR3 is CASDASGTTDTQYF. The CDR3 region has the DNA TGTGCGAGCGATGCTAGCGGGACCACAGATACGCAGTATTTT.

This clone was seen more than once but under ten times. The chain carries TRBV29-1 and TRBJ2-7; 7 bases map to TRBD2. V shed 6 bases and J 2 bases; nucleotides not matched to a gene: 7. This CDR3 comprises 13 residues. CDR1 and CDR2 from the germline V gene are SQVTM and ANQGSEA. The CDR3 loop reads CSVLGGLTYEQYF. CDR3 bases: TGCAGCGTCCTGGGGGGACTAACCTACGAGCAGTACTTC.

This clone was counted only a few times. The chain links TRBV6-1 to TRBJ1-1; perhaps TRBD1 as D (5 bases). Trimming removed 7 bases at V and 0 bases at J, with 15 bases between. Germline CDR1 reads MNHNS; CDR2 reads SASEGT. The CDR3 sequence is 15 residues long. In DNA, the CDR3 is TGTGCCAGCAAGCTCGCCAGGGATATGAACACTGAAGCTTTCTTT. Translation: CASKLARDMNTEAFF.

The chain has TRBV5-1 and TRBJ1-1, with D maybe TRBD1 (5 bases). The CDR3 length is 15 residues. The V gene lost 1 base and the J gene lost 4 bases, with 14 bases spanning the gap. Germline V gene lookup returns CDR1 SGHRS and CDR2 YFSETQ. The CDR3 loop reads CASSLRSGGVTEAFF. The CDR3 nucleotides are TGCGCCAGCAGCTTGCGATCGGGGGGAGTCACTGAAGCTTTCTTT.

This rearrangement joins TRBV27 to TRBJ2-1; D unclear. This CDR3 spans 12 amino acids. V lost 5 bases and J 5 bases, leaving 7 bases between the germline ends. Germline CDR1 MNHEY, CDR2 SMNVEV (reference sequence). This CDR3 reads CASSGQNNEQFF. The CDR3 coding sequence is TGTGCCAGCAGTGGGCAAAACAATGAGCAGTTCTTC.

This clone was counted only a few times. The chain employs TRBV5-1 and TRBJ1-1; no clear D. This CDR3 is built from 14 residues. The V gene lost 0 bases and the J gene lost 6 bases, with 12 bases spanning the gap. The germline gives CDR1 SGHRS, CDR2 YFSETQ. CDR3 in amino acids: CASSLEGPRAEAFF. The CDR3 coding sequence is TGCGCCAGCAGCTTGGAGGGCCCGAGGGCTGAAGCTTTCTTT.

This clone was seen a handful of times. The chain recombines TRBV18 with TRBJ2-7; 12 nucleotides match TRBD1. This CDR3 has 15 amino acids. CDR1 and CDR2 from the germline V gene are KGHSH and LQKENI. V gave up 2 bases and J gave up 7 bases; unmatched junction bases: 6. CDR3 nucleotide sequence: TGTGCCAGCTCACCATATCGGGACAGGGGGCAGGAGCAGTACTTC. Translating it yields CASSPYRDRGQEQYF.

This chain uses TRBV30 with TRBJ2-7; D might be TRBD2 (6 bases). Trimming left V 3 bases short and J 2 bases short, with 8 bases between. This CDR3 is 12 amino acids long. Per germline, CDR1 GTSNPN and CDR2 SVGIG (reference sequence). CDR3 amino acids: CAWRPGAYEQYF. CDR3 DNA sequence: TGTGCCTGGAGACCGGGGGCCTACGAGCAGTACTTC.

V usage is TRBV28 and J usage is TRBJ2-7; possibly TRBD2 for D (5 bases). Germline CDR1 MDHEN, CDR2 SYDVKM. V gave up 5 bases and J gave up 0 bases, with 17 bases separating them. This CDR3 comprises 16 residues. The CDR3: CASSLLRSGSSYEQYF. CDR3 bases: TGTGCCAGCAGTCTCCTCAGGTCGGGAAGCTCCTACGAGCAGTACTTC.

The chain combines TRBV10-3 with TRBJ1-1; 11 positions match TRBD1. CDR3 size: 14 residues. The V segment lost 6 bases and the J segment 8 bases; nucleotides outside the gene matches: 8. CDR1 and CDR2 (germline): ENHRY, SYGVKD. The CDR3 nucleotides are TGTGCCATCAGGGGGGACAGGGGGACTCTCGAAGCTTTCTTT. Encoded protein: CAIRGDRGTLEAFF.